These T cell receptor beta chains were read from a single sample in a study of chemoradiotherapy in HPV16-positive cancers. The table came from immunoSEQ multiplex PCR; TCRdb's copy has only in-frame clones and leaves some out. The data show about 8,100 clones, roughly 70% seen once. The sample was acquired from a patient who underwent chemoradiotherapy. The receptors here all came from a human donor with HPV-associated anogenital cancer. The CDR3 runs from the conserved cysteine through the conserved F or W. Fields, in order: D gene, clone size, V gene, CDR3 length, J gene, CDR3 DNA, CDR3 protein. A D gene is named only where the DNA matches it firmly. Not every row has a clone size; where given, it reads once, few, many or a size class.

.,.,TRBV5-5,12,TRBJ2-5,TGTGCCAGCAGCTTACGGGAAGGTATCCAGTACTTC,CASSLREGIQYF
TRBD1,.,TRBV28,14,TRBJ2-7,TGTGCCACCGAATCCGGGACAGGGTCCTACGAGCAGTACTTC,CATESGTGSYEQYF
.,.,TRBV5-1,20,TRBJ2-1,TGCGCCAGCAGCTTAATCACCCGGGACTCCGTTATTCGGTCCTACAATGAGCAGTTCTTC,CASSLITRDSVIRSYNEQFF
.,.,TRBV5-1,13,TRBJ1-3,TGCGCCAGCAGCTCTGGTGCAGGAAACACCATATATTTT,CASSSGAGNTIYF
.,.,TRBV18,14,TRBJ2-5,TGTGCCAGCTCACCACGAGCTCCCGAAGAGACCCAGTACTTC,CASSPRAPEETQYF
.,.,TRBV14,14,TRBJ2-3,TGTGCCAGCAGCCAAGATATAGTCACAGATACGCAGTATTTT,CASSQDIVTDTQYF
.,.,TRBV9,17,TRBJ2-5,TGTGCCAGCAGCGGGTTGAGAACAGACTCAGACGAAGAGACCCAGTACTTC,CASSGLRTDSDEETQYF
.,.,TRBV27,14,TRBJ1-2,TGTGCCAGCAGACGGGGGGCGGGGGGCTATGGCTACACCTTC,CASRRGAGGYGYTF
.,.,TRBV7-9,16,TRBJ2-3,TGTGCCAGCAGCTTACTAGTTAAGCAGGGCTTAGATACGCAGTATTTT,CASSLLVKQGLDTQYF
.,.,TRBV19,14,TRBJ2-7,TGTGCCAGTAGTAACCTTAGGAGTTCCTACGAGCAGTACTTC,CASSNLRSSYEQYF
TRBD1,.,TRBV19,14,TRBJ2-2,TGTGCCAGTAGGACAGGGGAGACCACCGGGGAGCTGTTTTTT,CASRTGETTGELFF
.,few,TRBV4-2,13,TRBJ1-2,TGTGCCAGCAGCCAAGATGGGGCTTATGGCTACACCTTC,CASSQDGAYGYTF
.,.,TRBV2,13,TRBJ1-5,TGTGCCAGCAGAAGGCTCGACAGCCAGCCCCAGCATTTT,CASRRLDSQPQHF
.,few,TRBV2,13,TRBJ2-5,TGTGCCAGCAGTGAGATCAGGGTAGAGACCCAGTACTTC,CASSEIRVETQYF
TRBD1,.,TRBV7-2,15,TRBJ2-1,TGTGCCAGCAGCTTTCGAGGGACAGCAAGCAATGAGCAGTTCTTC,CASSFRGTASNEQFF
.,.,TRBV5-1,17,TRBJ2-1,TGCGCCAGCAGGGAGGGCGGGGCCGGGTCAAGATACAATGAGCAGTTCTTC,CASREGGAGSRYNEQFF
.,.,TRBV4-1,16,TRBJ1-1,TGCGCCAGCAGCCAATGGGCAGGACTCATGAACACTGAAGCTTTCTTT,CASSQWAGLMNTEAFF
.,.,TRBV4-3,15,TRBJ2-1,TGCGCCAGCAGCCAAGTAGGAACAGCGGACAATGAGCAGTTCTTC,CASSQVGTADNEQFF
.,.,TRBV5-1,15,TRBJ2-6,TGCGCCAGCAGCACCCAAAGCTCTGGGGCCAACGTCCTGACTTTC,CASSTQSSGANVLTF
.,.,TRBV5-1,12,TRBJ2-7,TGCGCCAGCAGCATAGACAGCCACGAGCAGTACTTC,CASSIDSHEQYF
TRBD2,.,TRBV28,16,TRBJ2-7,TGTGCCAGCAGTTCCCCGCGGATAGCGGGGGCCTACGAGCAGTACTTC,CASSSPRIAGAYEQYF
.,.,TRBV11-1,13,TRBJ2-1,TGTGCCAGCAGCTTGGGCTCGGGGAATGAGCAGTTCTTC,CASSLGSGNEQFF
TRBD1,once,TRBV28,13,TRBJ2-7,TGTGCCAGCAGTCTACAGGGGACCTACGAGCAGTACTTC,CASSLQGTYEQYF
TRBD1,.,TRBV15,15,TRBJ1-4,TGTGCCACCACAGACGGCCAGGGGGGTCGGGAAAAACTGTTTTTT,CATTDGQGGREKLFF
.,.,TRBV11-2,14,TRBJ1-1,TGTGCCAGCCATATTACAGGGTTGAACACTGAAGCTTTCTTT,CASHITGLNTEAFF
.,few,TRBV4-1,14,TRBJ1-2,TGCGCCAGCAGCCAAGGACAAGCAAACTATGGCTACACCTTC,CASSQGQANYGYTF
.,medium-sized,TRBV7-9,13,TRBJ1-5,TGTGCCAGCAGCTACGGGCCGGGTTCCCCCCAGCATTTT,CASSYGPGSPQHF
.,.,TRBV5-6,15,TRBJ1-3,TGTGCCAGCAGCTCCGGCTCGAGGGCTGGAAACACCATATATTTT,CASSSGSRAGNTIYF
.,.,TRBV11-2,16,TRBJ1-3,TGTGCCAGCAGCTTAGGACACCAGAACTCTGGAAACACCATATATTTT,CASSLGHQNSGNTIYF
.,.,TRBV9,14,TRBJ2-7,TGTGCCAGCAGCGGCAACCCGATGGGCTTCGAGCAGTACTTC,CASSGNPMGFEQYF
.,.,TRBV6-6,14,TRBJ1-2,TGTGCCAGCAGCCGCGGGACGCTAGACTATGGCTACACCTTC,CASSRGTLDYGYTF
TRBD1,once,TRBV5-6,15,TRBJ1-1,TGTGCCAGCAGCCCTCCCGACAGGGGTTGGACTGAAGCTTTCTTT,CASSPPDRGWTEAFF
TRBD1,once,TRBV5-4,14,TRBJ1-2,TGTGCCAGCAGCTCGGACAGGGGTCCCTATGGCTACACCTTC,CASSSDRGPYGYTF
TRBD2,.,TRBV7-9,15,TRBJ2-7,TGTGCCAGCAGCCAAAGCGGGGGGAGCTCCTACGAGCAGTACTTC,CASSQSGGSSYEQYF
.,.,TRBV28,14,TRBJ2-7,TGTGCCAGCAGTTTATCCACAGGGAGCTACGAGCAGTACTTC,CASSLSTGSYEQYF
.,.,TRBV27,13,TRBJ1-2,TGTGCCAGCAGTAACACGGGGCCCTATGGCTACACCTTC,CASSNTGPYGYTF
.,.,TRBV19,15,TRBJ1-5,TGTGCCAGTAGTATTAAGGATGCGCAAGAACAGCCCCAGCATTTT,CASSIKDAQEQPQHF
.,.,TRBV11-2,15,TRBJ2-1,TGTGCCAGCAGCTTAGATTTTGGCGGAGGCAGGCTGCAGTTCTTC,CASSLDFGGGRLQFF
.,few,TRBV9,15,TRBJ1-2,TGTGCCAGCAGCGTAGATGAATTGATCGGGTCCGGCTACACCTTC,CASSVDELIGSGYTF
.,once,TRBV7-8,15,TRBJ2-3,TGTGCCAGCAGCTTCTTGGATGCGGGTCAAGATACGCAGTATTTT,CASSFLDAGQDTQYF
.,.,TRBV4-2,17,TRBJ1-2,TGTGCCAGCAGCTTGGGTCCAGGGTGGAGTGGGAGCTATGGCTACACCTTC,CASSLGPGWSGSYGYTF
.,.,TRBV11-2,16,TRBJ2-2,TGTGCCAGCAGTGATTTTAGGAGGGGATCCACCGGGGAGCTGTTTTTT,CASSDFRRGSTGELFF
.,.,TRBV7-8,16,TRBJ1-2,TGTGCCAGCAGCTTAGAAGGTACTCGAGCTGGCTATGGCTACACCTTC,CASSLEGTRAGYGYTF
.,.,TRBV29-1,16,TRBJ2-7,TGCAGCGTTGGCGCGACCGCTACCAAAAGCTCCTACGAGCAGTACTTC,CSVGATATKSSYEQYF
TRBD2,.,TRBV4-2,16,TRBJ2-3,TGTGCCAGCAGCCCTCGGGGGGGCGTCGTCCCAGATACGCAGTATTTT,CASSPRGGVVPDTQYF
.,.,TRBV7-2,15,TRBJ1-3,TGTGCCAGCAGCTTTGACAGGAGCTCTGGAAACACCATATATTTT,CASSFDRSSGNTIYF
.,once,TRBV4-3,16,TRBJ2-2,TGCGCCAGCAGCCAGGGTCCAGGGGTTGGCACCGGGGAGCTGTTTTTT,CASSQGPGVGTGELFF
.,.,TRBV5-1,16,TRBJ2-3,TGCGCCAGCAGCTTCTCATTTTCGTCAGCCACAGATACGCAGTATTTT,CASSFSFSSATDTQYF
TRBD1,.,TRBV28,13,TRBJ2-7,TGTGCCACCCGGGGACAGGGGGCCTACGAGCAGTACTTC,CATRGQGAYEQYF
.,few,TRBV27,15,TRBJ2-7,TGTGCCAGCAGTTTATCGGCGGGACAGACATACGAGCAGTACTTC,CASSLSAGQTYEQYF
.,.,TRBV15,14,TRBJ2-7,TGTGCCACCAGCAGAGACGGGGGCCCTGACGAGCAGTACTTC,CATSRDGGPDEQYF
.,few,TRBV13,13,TRBJ2-5,TGTGCCAGCAGCCCCTGGGGCCAAGAGACCCAGTACTTC,CASSPWGQETQYF
.,.,TRBV5-1,13,TRBJ2-1,TGCGCCAGCAGCTCTGACTTGAGGCATGAGCAGTTCTTC,CASSSDLRHEQFF
.,large,TRBV9,13,TRBJ1-1,TGTGCCAGCAGCGTGGGTCAGGACACTGAAGCTTTCTTT,CASSVGQDTEAFF
.,few,TRBV6-5,15,TRBJ1-6,TGTGCCAGCAGGCGGGATGGGGCTAAGACTTCACCCCTCCACTTT,CASRRDGAKTSPLHF